Listed below are T cell receptor beta chains from one sample, sequenced in a study of T-cell reconstitution after alpha-beta-depleted transplantation in children. One entry per CDR3 protein results from TCRdb running MiXCR on the PCR reads. This sample has hundreds of thousands of distinct CDR3 sequences, with roughly 7.8% found just once. The sequenced sample was peripheral blood, obtained 360 days after TCRalphabeta/CD19-depleted stem cell transplant. These receptors were obtained from a female patient aged 2-15 years who had a stem cell transplant for Fanconi anemia, so the T cells may come from the graft donor. CDR3s include the opening cysteine and the closing phenylalanine or tryptophan. The D gene is left open where the match is weak. A row's size may be missing; if present it is once, few, many or a size class.

v_call: TRBV20-1
j_call: TRBJ2-1
d_call: NA
clone_size: many
cdr3_aa: CSARGIRDTSTYNEQFF
cdr3_nt: TGCAGTGCTAGAGGAATCCGGGACACCTCCACCTACAATGAGCAGTTCTTC

v_call: TRBV12-3/TRBV12-4
j_call: TRBJ2-1
d_call: NA
clone_size: many
cdr3_aa: CASSLDPQSEQFF
cdr3_nt: TGTGCCAGCAGTTTAGATCCCCAATCTGAGCAGTTCTTC

v_call: TRBV6-5
j_call: TRBJ2-7
d_call: NA
clone_size: many
cdr3_aa: CASSPGFGEQYF
cdr3_nt: TGTGCCAGCAGCCCCGGTTTCGGCGAGCAGTACTTC

v_call: TRBV7-2
j_call: TRBJ1-1
d_call: NA
clone_size: many
cdr3_aa: CASSSPVIFWGTEAFF
cdr3_nt: TGTGCCAGCAGCTCCCCCGTGATATTTTGGGGCACTGAAGCTTTCTTT

v_call: TRBV5-4
j_call: TRBJ2-3
d_call: NA
clone_size: NA
cdr3_aa: CAVCGGKHGDTQYF
cdr3_nt: TGTGCAGTCTGCGGTGGCAAGCATGGAGATACGCAGTATTTT

v_call: TRBV19
j_call: TRBJ1-5
d_call: TRBD1
clone_size: NA
cdr3_aa: CASSSDRGWSNQPQHF
cdr3_nt: TGTGCCAGTAGTTCGGACAGGGGATGGAGCAATCAGCCCCAGCATTTT

v_call: TRBV9
j_call: TRBJ2-5
d_call: TRBD1
clone_size: many
cdr3_aa: CASSVTGNQETQYF
cdr3_nt: TGTGCCAGCAGCGTGACAGGGAACCAAGAGACCCAGTACTTC

v_call: TRBV7-8
j_call: TRBJ2-2
d_call: NA
clone_size: NA
cdr3_aa: CASSLRGRNTGELFF
cdr3_nt: TGTGCCAGCAGCTTGAGGGGCCGGAACACCGGGGAGCTGTTTTTT

v_call: TRBV12-3/TRBV12-4
j_call: TRBJ2-2
d_call: TRBD1
clone_size: many
cdr3_aa: CASSPIGGGGELFF
cdr3_nt: TGTGCCAGCAGTCCTATAGGGGGCGGCGGGGAGCTGTTTTTT

v_call: TRBV12-3/TRBV12-4
j_call: TRBJ1-1
d_call: TRBD1
clone_size: many
cdr3_aa: CASSWMMEAGGLRTEAFF
cdr3_nt: TGTGCCAGCAGTTGGATGATGGAGGCAGGGGGATTGAGGACTGAAGCTTTCTTT

v_call: TRBV27
j_call: TRBJ2-5
d_call: TRBD1
clone_size: many
cdr3_aa: CASRRDRGRETQYF
cdr3_nt: TGTGCCAGCAGGAGGGACAGGGGGCGGGAGACCCAGTACTTC

v_call: TRBV5-1
j_call: TRBJ2-3
d_call: NA
clone_size: many
cdr3_aa: CASNPGRGISDTQYF
cdr3_nt: TGCGCCAGCAACCCGGGCAGGGGCATTTCAGATACGCAGTATTTT

v_call: TRBV28
j_call: TRBJ2-7
d_call: TRBD1
clone_size: many
cdr3_aa: CASSFGQGYEQYF
cdr3_nt: TGTGCCAGCAGTTTCGGACAGGGGTACGAGCAGTACTTC

v_call: TRBV6-4
j_call: TRBJ2-1
d_call: TRBD2
clone_size: NA
cdr3_aa: CASSRTSGASYNEQFF
cdr3_nt: TGTGCCAGCAGTCGGACTAGCGGGGCCTCCTACAATGAGCAGTTCTTC

v_call: TRBV4-3
j_call: TRBJ1-1
d_call: NA
clone_size: NA
cdr3_aa: CASSDLGDKNTEAFF
cdr3_nt: TGCGCCAGCAGCGATTTAGGGGACAAGAACACTGAAGCTTTCTTT

v_call: TRBV12-3/TRBV12-4
j_call: TRBJ1-1
d_call: NA
clone_size: many
cdr3_aa: CASSLTVPHF
cdr3_nt: TGTGCCAGCAGTTTAACTGTACCCCACTTT

v_call: TRBV5-1
j_call: TRBJ1-1
d_call: NA
clone_size: NA
cdr3_aa: CASSLLTGHTVTEAFF
cdr3_nt: TGCGCCAGCAGCTTGCTAACAGGCCACACCGTCACTGAAGCTTTCTTT

v_call: TRBV29-1
j_call: TRBJ2-5
d_call: TRBD1
clone_size: NA
cdr3_aa: CSVTKTGAERETQYF
cdr3_nt: TGCAGCGTTACTAAAACAGGGGCGGAGAGAGAGACCCAGTACTTC

v_call: TRBV6-1
j_call: TRBJ1-5
d_call: NA
clone_size: NA
cdr3_aa: CASSPLGYNQPQHF
cdr3_nt: TGTGCCAGCAGTCCCTTAGGATACAATCAGCCCCAGCATTTT

v_call: TRBV12-3/TRBV12-4
j_call: TRBJ2-2
d_call: TRBD2
clone_size: many
cdr3_aa: CASSLNSGLNTGELFF
cdr3_nt: TGTGCCAGCAGTCTGAATAGCGGGCTGAACACCGGGGAGCTGTTTTTT

v_call: TRBV18
j_call: TRBJ1-1
d_call: NA
clone_size: few
cdr3_aa: CASSPKTGSNTEAFF
cdr3_nt: TGTGCCAGCTCACCGAAGACAGGTTCTAACACTGAAGCTTTCTTT

v_call: TRBV7-3
j_call: TRBJ2-2
d_call: TRBD1
clone_size: NA
cdr3_aa: CASSSTGVGTGELFF
cdr3_nt: TGTGCCAGCAGCTCCACAGGGGTTGGAACCGGGGAGCTGTTTTTT

v_call: TRBV5-6
j_call: TRBJ1-5
d_call: NA
clone_size: many
cdr3_aa: CASSYGTSQPQHF
cdr3_nt: TGTGCCAGCAGCTATGGGACGTCTCAGCCCCAGCATTTT

v_call: TRBV5-1
j_call: TRBJ2-3
d_call: TRBD1
clone_size: many
cdr3_aa: CASSESGGFGTQYF
cdr3_nt: TGCGCCAGCAGCGAGTCAGGGGGCTTTGGTACGCAGTATTTT

v_call: TRBV28
j_call: TRBJ2-5
d_call: TRBD1
clone_size: few
cdr3_aa: CASSLWGQGDQETQYF
cdr3_nt: TGTGCCAGCAGTTTATGGGGACAGGGTGACCAAGAGACCCAGTACTTC

v_call: TRBV6-5
j_call: TRBJ1-1
d_call: NA
clone_size: many
cdr3_aa: CASSYSQGRRWDTEAFF
cdr3_nt: TGTGCCAGCAGTTACTCGCAGGGGCGCAGATGGGACACTGAAGCTTTCTTT

v_call: TRBV7-2
j_call: TRBJ1-1
d_call: NA
clone_size: few
cdr3_aa: CASSPGSRAAFF
cdr3_nt: TGTGCCAGCAGCCCCGGGTCAAGGGCGGCTTTCTTT

v_call: TRBV5-1
j_call: TRBJ1-2
d_call: TRBD1
clone_size: NA
cdr3_aa: CASSPTTGGDGYTF
cdr3_nt: TGCGCCAGCAGCCCTACTACAGGGGGTGATGGCTACACCTTC

v_call: TRBV5-1
j_call: TRBJ2-1
d_call: TRBD2
clone_size: many
cdr3_aa: CASSVDGLAGGPGNEQFF
cdr3_nt: TGCGCCAGCAGCGTCGATGGTCTAGCGGGAGGGCCGGGAAATGAGCAGTTCTTC

v_call: TRBV4-3
j_call: TRBJ2-6
d_call: NA
clone_size: few
cdr3_aa: CASSQDFSWGGSGANVLTF
cdr3_nt: TGCGCCAGCAGCCAAGATTTTTCCTGGGGGGGCTCCGGGGCCAACGTCCTGACTTTC

v_call: TRBV18
j_call: TRBJ2-6
d_call: NA
clone_size: NA
cdr3_aa: CASSPLTASSGANVLTF
cdr3_nt: TGTGCCAGCTCACCACTGACCGCGTCCTCTGGGGCCAACGTCCTGACTTTC

v_call: TRBV12-3/TRBV12-4
j_call: TRBJ2-2
d_call: NA
clone_size: many
cdr3_aa: CASSLVERGANTGELFF
cdr3_nt: TGTGCCAGCAGTTTAGTGGAACGGGGTGCGAACACCGGGGAGCTGTTTTTT

v_call: TRBV28
j_call: TRBJ2-5
d_call: TRBD2
clone_size: many
cdr3_aa: CASSLLRTLGLAGRPGGETQYF
cdr3_nt: TGTGCCAGCAGTTTATTACGGACCCTCGGACTAGCGGGACGCCCCGGGGGGGAGACCCAGTACTTC

v_call: TRBV7-2
j_call: TRBJ2-7
d_call: TRBD2
clone_size: many
cdr3_aa: CASSWGTSSYEQYF
cdr3_nt: TGTGCCAGCAGCTGGGGGACTAGCTCCTACGAGCAGTACTTC

v_call: TRBV7-9
j_call: TRBJ1-2
d_call: NA
clone_size: NA
cdr3_aa: CASSLPKRQEIYGYTF
cdr3_nt: TGTGCCAGCAGCTTACCCAAAAGACAGGAGATCTATGGCTACACCTTC

v_call: TRBV6-5
j_call: TRBJ1-5
d_call: NA
clone_size: few
cdr3_aa: CASSYSTPGQGYRQPQHF
cdr3_nt: TGTGCCAGCAGTTACTCGACCCCGGGGCAGGGTTATCGTCAGCCCCAGCATTTT

v_call: TRBV7-9
j_call: TRBJ1-1
d_call: TRBD1
clone_size: many
cdr3_aa: CASSLPRRGTENTEAFF
cdr3_nt: TGTGCCAGCAGCTTACCTCGCAGAGGGACAGAGAACACTGAAGCTTTCTTT

v_call: TRBV19
j_call: TRBJ2-6
d_call: NA
clone_size: NA
cdr3_aa: CASSIWGARGANVLTF
cdr3_nt: TGTGCCAGTAGTATCTGGGGCGCCCGGGGGGCCAACGTCCTGACTTTC

v_call: TRBV11-2
j_call: TRBJ2-1
d_call: NA
clone_size: NA
cdr3_aa: CASSSLDSEQFF
cdr3_nt: TGTGCCAGCAGCTCCCTAGATAGTGAGCAGTTCTTC

v_call: TRBV12-3/TRBV12-4
j_call: TRBJ2-5
d_call: NA
clone_size: many
cdr3_aa: CASSLGLGVKTQYF
cdr3_nt: TGTGCCAGCAGTCTGGGACTGGGCGTAAAGACCCAGTACTTC

v_call: TRBV10-3
j_call: TRBJ2-2
d_call: NA
clone_size: few
cdr3_aa: CAISPPGPTGELFF
cdr3_nt: TGTGCCATCAGTCCCCCTGGGCCCACCGGGGAGCTGTTTTTT

v_call: TRBV7-7
j_call: TRBJ2-5
d_call: NA
clone_size: NA
cdr3_aa: CASSYRSGQETQYF
cdr3_nt: TGTGCCAGCAGCTATCGATCAGGGCAAGAGACCCAGTACTTC

v_call: TRBV10-3
j_call: TRBJ2-7
d_call: NA
clone_size: many
cdr3_aa: CATNTLSDEQYF
cdr3_nt: TGTGCCACCAACACCCTTTCAGACGAGCAGTACTTC

v_call: TRBV24-1
j_call: TRBJ1-2
d_call: TRBD1
clone_size: many
cdr3_aa: CATSDRGQGNGYTF
cdr3_nt: TGTGCCACCAGTGACAGGGGACAGGGGAATGGCTACACCTTC

v_call: TRBV3-1
j_call: TRBJ1-3
d_call: NA
clone_size: many
cdr3_aa: CASSQQGGPSGNTIYF
cdr3_nt: TGTGCCAGCAGCCAACAGGGAGGACCTTCTGGAAACACCATATATTTT

v_call: TRBV6-1
j_call: TRBJ2-3
d_call: TRBD2
clone_size: many
cdr3_aa: CASRGAGSQYF
cdr3_nt: TGTGCCAGCAGGGGAGCGGGGTCGCAGTATTTT

v_call: TRBV6-1
j_call: TRBJ2-7
d_call: TRBD2
clone_size: few
cdr3_aa: CASRPLLAGAYEQYF
cdr3_nt: TGTGCCAGCAGACCTTTGCTGGCGGGAGCCTACGAGCAGTACTTC

v_call: TRBV6-1
j_call: TRBJ1-1
d_call: NA
clone_size: few
cdr3_aa: CASNVRGGTEAFF
cdr3_nt: TGTGCCAGCAATGTGAGGGGTGGCACTGAAGCTTTCTTT

v_call: TRBV12-3/TRBV12-4
j_call: TRBJ2-6
d_call: NA
clone_size: many
cdr3_aa: CASRVGSGANVLTF
cdr3_nt: TGTGCCTCTAGGGTGGGCTCTGGGGCCAACGTCCTGACTTTC

v_call: TRBV19
j_call: TRBJ2-2
d_call: TRBD1
clone_size: few
cdr3_aa: CASTRRQGARNTGELFF
cdr3_nt: TGTGCCAGTACCCGGCGACAGGGGGCGAGGAACACCGGGGAGCTGTTTTTT

v_call: TRBV7-8
j_call: TRBJ2-1
d_call: TRBD2
clone_size: few
cdr3_aa: CASSVAGGAGGRNEQFF
cdr3_nt: TGTGCCAGCAGCGTCGCCGGTGGGGCGGGGGGGAGAAATGAGCAGTTCTTC

v_call: TRBV12-3/TRBV12-4
j_call: TRBJ1-6
d_call: NA
clone_size: many
cdr3_aa: CASRSFWNSPLHF
cdr3_nt: TGTGCCAGTAGGTCCTTTTGGAATTCACCCCTCCACTTT

v_call: TRBV5-1
j_call: TRBJ2-7
d_call: TRBD1
clone_size: many
cdr3_aa: CASSLEQGIYYEQYF
cdr3_nt: TGCGCCAGCAGCTTGGAACAGGGGATCTACTACGAGCAGTACTTC

v_call: TRBV2
j_call: TRBJ2-1
d_call: TRBD1
clone_size: many
cdr3_aa: CASSEGTGGNEQFF
cdr3_nt: TGTGCCAGCAGTGAAGGGACAGGGGGCAATGAGCAGTTCTTC

v_call: TRBV6-2/TRBV6-3
j_call: TRBJ1-2
d_call: NA
clone_size: few
cdr3_aa: CASRRDFYGYTF
cdr3_nt: TGTGCCAGCCGGAGGGACTTCTATGGCTACACCTTC

v_call: TRBV7-2
j_call: TRBJ2-3
d_call: TRBD1
clone_size: many
cdr3_aa: CASSLTGVVTDTQYF
cdr3_nt: TGTGCCAGCAGCCTTACAGGGGTCGTAACAGATACGCAGTATTTT

v_call: TRBV12-3/TRBV12-4
j_call: TRBJ2-7
d_call: NA
clone_size: NA
cdr3_aa: CASNRQGHEQYF
cdr3_nt: TGTGCCAGCAACCGCCAGGGGCACGAGCAGTACTTC

v_call: TRBV20-1
j_call: TRBJ2-7
d_call: NA
clone_size: many
cdr3_aa: CSASLGSRYEQYF
cdr3_nt: TGCAGTGCCAGCCTAGGTTCTCGGTACGAGCAGTACTTC

v_call: TRBV7-2
j_call: TRBJ1-2
d_call: NA
clone_size: many
cdr3_aa: CASSLALGGSYGYTF
cdr3_nt: TGTGCCAGCAGCTTAGCGCTAGGGGGATCCTATGGCTACACCTTC